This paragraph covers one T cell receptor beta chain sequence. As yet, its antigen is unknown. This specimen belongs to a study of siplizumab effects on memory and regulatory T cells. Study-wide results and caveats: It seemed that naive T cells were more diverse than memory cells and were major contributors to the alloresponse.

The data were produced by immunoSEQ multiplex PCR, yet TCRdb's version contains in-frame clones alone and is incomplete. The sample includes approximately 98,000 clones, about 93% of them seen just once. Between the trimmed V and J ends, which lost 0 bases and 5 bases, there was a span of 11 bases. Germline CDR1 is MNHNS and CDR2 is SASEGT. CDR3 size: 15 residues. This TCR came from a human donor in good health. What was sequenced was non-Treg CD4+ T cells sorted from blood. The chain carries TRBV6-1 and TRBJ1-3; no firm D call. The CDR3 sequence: CASSEAYLGRNTIYF. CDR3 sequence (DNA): TGTGCCAGCAGTGAAGCATACCTAGGGCGAAACACCATATATTTT.